The entry that follows covers one T cell receptor (beta chain) sequence. Its specificity is unknown. TCRdb analysed the reads with MiXCR anew, one entry per CDR3 protein. There are 150,000 to 200,000 distinct CDR3 sequences in the sample; 28% occur only once, and 31% lies in the top ten. This sample stems from a study of T cell repertoires in cytomegalovirus infection. About the study: The public TCR beta signatures pointed to both CMV infection and matching HLA type. Findings and limits, study-wide: HLA-C-restricted CMV-specific TCR beta clonotypes were dominant in the ex vivo response.

This CDR3 spans 13 amino acids. CDR1 and CDR2 from the germline V gene are MNHEY and SVGEGT. Trimming took 0 bases from V and 10 from J, leaving 10 bases between them. The material sequenced was PBMCs. The sequence was collected from a human donor in good health (CMV status not recorded). Some clones in this sample may be carry-over from other donors' samples. V and J are TRBV6-2 or TRBV6-3 and TRBJ2-1; tentative D call: TRBD2 (7 bases). CDR3 nucleotide sequence: TGTGCCAGCAGTTACTCCTGGGGGGGCGAGCAGTTCTTC. Translation gives CASSYSWGGEQFF.